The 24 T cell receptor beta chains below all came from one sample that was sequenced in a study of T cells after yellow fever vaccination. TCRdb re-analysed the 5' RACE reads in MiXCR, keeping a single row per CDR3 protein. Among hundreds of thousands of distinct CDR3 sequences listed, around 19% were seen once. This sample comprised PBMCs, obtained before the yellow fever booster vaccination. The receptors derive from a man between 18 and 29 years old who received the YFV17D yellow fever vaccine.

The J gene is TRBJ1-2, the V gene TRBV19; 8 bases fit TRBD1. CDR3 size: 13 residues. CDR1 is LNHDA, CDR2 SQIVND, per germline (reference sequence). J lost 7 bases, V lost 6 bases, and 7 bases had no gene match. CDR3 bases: TGTGCCAGTAGGCTGGCAGGGGGCGGTGGCTACACCTTC. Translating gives CASRLAGGGGYTF.

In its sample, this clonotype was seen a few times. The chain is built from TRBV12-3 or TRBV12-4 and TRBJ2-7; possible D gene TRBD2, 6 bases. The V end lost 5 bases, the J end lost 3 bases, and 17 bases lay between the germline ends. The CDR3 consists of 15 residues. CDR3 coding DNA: TGTGCCAGCAGTCCGCCGGGGCTGGGACTCTACGAGCAGTACTTC. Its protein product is CASSPPGLGLYEQYF.

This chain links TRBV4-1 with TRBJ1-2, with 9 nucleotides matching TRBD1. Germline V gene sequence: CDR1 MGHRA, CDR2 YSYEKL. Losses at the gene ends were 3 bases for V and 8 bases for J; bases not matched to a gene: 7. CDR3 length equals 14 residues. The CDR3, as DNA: TGCGCCAGCAGCCAGGGACAGGGTGTTTACGGCTACACCTTC. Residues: CASSQGQGVYGYTF.

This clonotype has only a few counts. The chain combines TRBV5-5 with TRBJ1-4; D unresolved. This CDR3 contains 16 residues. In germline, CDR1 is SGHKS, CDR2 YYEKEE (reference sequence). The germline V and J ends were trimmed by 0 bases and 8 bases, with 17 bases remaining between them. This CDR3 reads CASSLDTFERREKLFF. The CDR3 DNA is TGTGCCAGCAGCTTGGACACCTTTGAAAGGCGGGAAAAACTGTTTTTT.

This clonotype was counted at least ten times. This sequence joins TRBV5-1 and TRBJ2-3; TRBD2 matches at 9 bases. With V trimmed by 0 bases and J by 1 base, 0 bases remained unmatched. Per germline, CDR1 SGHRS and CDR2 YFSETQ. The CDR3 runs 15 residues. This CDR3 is CASSLGLAGTDTQYF. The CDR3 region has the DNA TGCGCCAGCAGCTTGGGACTAGCGGGCACAGATACGCAGTATTTT.

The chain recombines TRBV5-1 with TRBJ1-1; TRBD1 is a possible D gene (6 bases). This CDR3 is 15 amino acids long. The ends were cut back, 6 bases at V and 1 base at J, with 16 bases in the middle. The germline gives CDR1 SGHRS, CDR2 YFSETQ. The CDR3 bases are TGCGCCAGCACCCGGGGTCAGGGGCCGAACACTGAAGCTTTCTTT. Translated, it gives CASTRGQGPNTEAFF.

For the CDR3, the DNA is TGTGCCAGCAGGTTAACATGGGGTACAGGGGCGCAGACCCAGTACTTC. It is translated as CASRLTWGTGAQTQYF. This chain links TRBV27 with TRBJ2-5; 7 bases are shared with TRBD1. The CDR3 spans 16 residues. The germline V gene has CDR1 MNHEY and CDR2 SMNVEV (reference sequence). V was pared by 6 bases and J by 6 bases, with 16 bases of the junction left unmatched.

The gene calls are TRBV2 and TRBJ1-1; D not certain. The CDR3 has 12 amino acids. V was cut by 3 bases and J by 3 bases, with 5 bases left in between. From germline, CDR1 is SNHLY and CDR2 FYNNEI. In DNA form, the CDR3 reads TGTGCCAGCAGTGAGACGTACACTGAAGCTTTCTTT. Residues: CASSETYTEAFF.

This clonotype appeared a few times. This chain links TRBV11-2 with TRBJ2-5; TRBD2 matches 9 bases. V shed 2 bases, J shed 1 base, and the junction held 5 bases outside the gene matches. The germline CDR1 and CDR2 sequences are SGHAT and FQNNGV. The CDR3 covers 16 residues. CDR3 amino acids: CASSLTLAGFQETQYF. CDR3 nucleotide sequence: TGTGCCAGCAGCTTAACGCTAGCGGGGTTCCAAGAGACCCAGTACTTC.

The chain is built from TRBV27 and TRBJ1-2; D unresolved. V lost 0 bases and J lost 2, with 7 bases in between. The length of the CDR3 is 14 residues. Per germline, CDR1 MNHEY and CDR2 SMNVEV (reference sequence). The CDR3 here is CASSLSIANYGYTF. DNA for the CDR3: TGTGCCAGCAGTTTATCGATCGCCAACTATGGCTACACCTTC.

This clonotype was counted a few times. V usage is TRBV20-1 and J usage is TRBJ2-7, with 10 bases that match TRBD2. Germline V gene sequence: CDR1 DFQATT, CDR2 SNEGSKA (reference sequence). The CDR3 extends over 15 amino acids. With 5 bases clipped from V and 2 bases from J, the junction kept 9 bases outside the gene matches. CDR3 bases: TGCAGTGCTCTAATTAGCGGGGGGCCGACCTACGAGCAGTACTTC. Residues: CSALISGGPTYEQYF.

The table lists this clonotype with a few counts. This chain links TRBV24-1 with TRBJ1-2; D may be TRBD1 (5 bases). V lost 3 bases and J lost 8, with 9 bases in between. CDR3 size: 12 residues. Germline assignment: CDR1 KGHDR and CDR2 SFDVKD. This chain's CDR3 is CATSDAGQGYTF. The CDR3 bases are TGTGCCACCAGTGATGCAGGGCAAGGCTACACCTTC.

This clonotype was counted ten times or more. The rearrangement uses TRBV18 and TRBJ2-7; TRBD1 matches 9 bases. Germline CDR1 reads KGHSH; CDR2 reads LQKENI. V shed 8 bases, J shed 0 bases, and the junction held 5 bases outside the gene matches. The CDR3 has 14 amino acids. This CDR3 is CASSPGQGSYEQYF. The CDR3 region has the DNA TGTGCCAGCAGTCCGGGACAGGGCTCCTACGAGCAGTACTTC.

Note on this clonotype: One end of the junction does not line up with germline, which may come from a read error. CDR3 residues: CASSLKGGRF. The CDR3 nucleotides are TGTGCCAGCAGCTTAAAGGGAGGTCGTTTT. This chain connects TRBV5-8 to TRBJ1-4; D gene unclear. The CDR3 loop spans 10 amino acids. The germline gives CDR1 SGHTS, CDR2 YDEGEE.

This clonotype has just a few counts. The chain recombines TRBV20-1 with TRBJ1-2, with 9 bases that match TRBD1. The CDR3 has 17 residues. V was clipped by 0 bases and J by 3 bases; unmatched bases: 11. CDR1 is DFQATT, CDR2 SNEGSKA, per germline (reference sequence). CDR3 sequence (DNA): TGCAGTGCTAGAGAGCCAAACAGGGGGCTCGGCGACTATGGCTACACCTTC. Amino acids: CSAREPNRGLGDYGYTF.

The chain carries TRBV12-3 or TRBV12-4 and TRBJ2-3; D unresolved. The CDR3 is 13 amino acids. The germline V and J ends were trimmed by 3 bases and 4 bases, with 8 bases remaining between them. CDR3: CASSFLESDTQYF. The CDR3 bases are TGTGCCAGCAGTTTCCTGGAATCAGATACGCAGTATTTT.

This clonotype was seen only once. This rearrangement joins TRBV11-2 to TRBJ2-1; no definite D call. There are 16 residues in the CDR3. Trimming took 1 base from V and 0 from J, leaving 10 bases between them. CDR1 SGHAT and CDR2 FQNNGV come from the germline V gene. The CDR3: CASSLVPQSSYNEQFF. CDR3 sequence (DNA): TGTGCCAGCAGCTTAGTACCACAGAGCTCCTACAATGAGCAGTTCTTC.

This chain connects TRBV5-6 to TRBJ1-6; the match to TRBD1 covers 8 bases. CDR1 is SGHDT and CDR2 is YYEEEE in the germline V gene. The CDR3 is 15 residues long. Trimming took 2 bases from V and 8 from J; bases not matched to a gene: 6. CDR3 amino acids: CASSFGQGGYSPLHF. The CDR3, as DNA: TGTGCCAGCAGCTTTGGACAGGGAGGTTATTCACCCCTCCACTTT.

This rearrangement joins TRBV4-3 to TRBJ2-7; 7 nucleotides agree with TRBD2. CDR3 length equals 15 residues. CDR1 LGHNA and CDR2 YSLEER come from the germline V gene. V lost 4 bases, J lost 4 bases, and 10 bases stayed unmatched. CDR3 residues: CASSPGERGPYEQYF. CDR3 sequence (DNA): TGCGCCAGCAGCCCTGGGGAGCGGGGACCTTACGAGCAGTACTTC.

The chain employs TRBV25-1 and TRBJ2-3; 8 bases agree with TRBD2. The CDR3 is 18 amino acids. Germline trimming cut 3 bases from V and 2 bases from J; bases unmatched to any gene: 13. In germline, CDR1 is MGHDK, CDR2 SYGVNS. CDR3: CASSDPSSGGGITDTQYF. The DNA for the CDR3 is TGTGCCAGCAGTGATCCGAGTAGCGGCGGGGGGATCACAGATACGCAGTATTTT.

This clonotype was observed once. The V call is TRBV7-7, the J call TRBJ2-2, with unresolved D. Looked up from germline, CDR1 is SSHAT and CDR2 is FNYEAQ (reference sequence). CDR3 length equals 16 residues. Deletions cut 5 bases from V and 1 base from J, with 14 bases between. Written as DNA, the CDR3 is TGTGCCAGCAGCCCGCACCTTCTGGGGAACACCGGGGAGCTGTTTTTT. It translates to CASSPHLLGNTGELFF.

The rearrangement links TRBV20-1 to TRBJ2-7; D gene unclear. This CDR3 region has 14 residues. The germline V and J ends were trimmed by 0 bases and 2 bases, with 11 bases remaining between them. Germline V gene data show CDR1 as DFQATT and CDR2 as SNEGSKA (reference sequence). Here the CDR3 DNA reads TGCAGTGCTAGAGATCGTCTCACGGCCTACGAGCAGTACGTC. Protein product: CSARDRLTAYEQYV.

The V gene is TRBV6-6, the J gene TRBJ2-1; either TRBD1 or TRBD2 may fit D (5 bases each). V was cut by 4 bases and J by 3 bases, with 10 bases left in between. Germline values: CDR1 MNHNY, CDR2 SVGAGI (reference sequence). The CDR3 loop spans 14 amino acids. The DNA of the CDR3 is TGTGCCAGCAGTTCGGGGCGCAACTACAATGAGCAGTTCTTC. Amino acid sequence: CASSSGRNYNEQFF.

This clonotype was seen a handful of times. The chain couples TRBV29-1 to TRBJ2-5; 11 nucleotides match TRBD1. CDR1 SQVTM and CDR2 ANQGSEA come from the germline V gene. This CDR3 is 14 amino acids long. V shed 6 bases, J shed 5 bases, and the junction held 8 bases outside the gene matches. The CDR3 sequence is CSVYRDRGSETQYF. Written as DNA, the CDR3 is TGCAGCGTATACCGGGACAGGGGGTCGGAGACCCAGTACTTC.